The clone carrying this TCR beta chain was counted at least ten times. Its antigen is as yet unknown. This sample stems from a study of T cells in Graves' hyperthyroidism and ophthalmopathy. RNA transcripts served as the template for amplifying TCR beta CDR3 regions. Researchers ran a first-round RT-PCR on the TCR CDR3 using the HTBI primer set. A single record per CDR3 protein comes from TCRdb applying MiXCR to the multiplex PCR reads. The sample records about half a million distinct CDR3 sequences, around a quarter being singletons. Findings and caveats of the study: Most clonotypes expanded in the thyroid (above 0.001) were also present in blood. Using 13 V-J features, a model discriminated ophthalmopathy from stable hyperthyroidism. Model-based prediction identified ophthalmopathy a median 6.5 months prior to its onset.

Uncontrolled infection, other autoimmune disease, pregnancy or lactation disqualified patients from enrolment. The sequenced sample was blood. This clonotype was sampled from a woman between 25 and 40 years old with Graves' ophthalmopathy.

This CDR3 is CSPRQGPTYEQYF. In DNA form, the CDR3 reads TGCAGTCCCCGACAGGGGCCGACCTACGAGCAGTACTTC. This chain links TRBV20-1 with TRBJ2-7, with 8 bases identical to TRBD1. The V segment lost 8 bases and the J segment 2 bases; nucleotides outside the gene matches: 8. Germline CDR1 DFQATT, CDR2 SNEGSKA (reference sequence). The CDR3 is 13 residues long.